This T cell receptor (beta chain) was captured by sequencing in a study of CD8 T cells in ankylosing spondylitis. Using its own MiXCR run on the 5' RACE reads, TCRdb lists one record per CDR3 protein. The sample has about 450,000 distinct CDR3 sequences, 25% to 30% seen once. This CDR3 has 15 amino acids. Germline V gives CDR1 WSHSY, CDR2 SAAADI. V lost 8 bases and J lost 1, with 14 bases in between. General study findings and limits: Apparently characteristic of ankylosing spondylitis blood was a TCR beta motif (about 8 highly homologous variants). The clones that were linked to disease were reported to be significantly enriched in matched synovial fluid samples from ankylosing spondylitis patients.

About this clonotype: Its antigen is currently unknown.

This TCR was recovered from a male donor with ankylosing spondylitis. V gene TRBV10-2 combines with J gene TRBJ2-2; possible D gene TRBD2, 6 bases. The sequenced material came from blood, either unsorted or a sorted T cell fraction (not recorded which). CDR3 nucleotides: TGCGCCAGCGGCTCGGCGGGATTGAACACCGGGGAGCTGTTTTTT. This encodes CASGSAGLNTGELFF.